The source of this TCR beta chain is a study of T-cell reconstitution after alpha-beta-depleted transplantation in children. As it was prepared, the TCRbeta library received unique molecular identifiers. TCRdb itself ran the PCR reads through MiXCR, one entry per CDR3 protein. Here the sample spans approximately 30,000 distinct CDR3 sequences, around 6.3% being singletons. Trimming cost V 7 bases and J 2 bases, with 11 bases left between them. Germline V gives CDR1 SNHLY, CDR2 FYNNEI. The CDR3 loop spans 13 amino acids. General study findings and limits: One year after transplant, T-cell counts and diversity came mostly from newly produced T cells. Alpha-beta T cells about two months after transplant reportedly derived from several hundred expanded graft clones.

This clonotype was seen many times. The target antigen is unknown. V and J are TRBV2 and TRBJ1-1; no clear D. The sequenced sample was PBMCs, mostly from graft donor cells, obtained 180 days after TCRalphabeta/CD19-depleted stem cell transplant. This TCR was recovered from a male patient under 18 who had a stem cell transplant for acute myeloid leukemia, so the T cells may come from the graft donor. The CDR3 region is CASTSDGNTEAFF. The CDR3 DNA sequence: TGTGCCAGCACATCGGACGGAAACACTGAAGCTTTCTTT. The full variable domain, its missing parts supplied by reference TRBV2 and TRBJ1-1, is EPEVTQTPSHQVTQMGQEVILRCVPISNHLYFYWYRQILGQKVEFLVSFYNNEISEKSEIFDDQFSVERPDGSNFTLKIRSTKLEDSAMYFCASTSDGNTEAFFGQGTRLTVV.